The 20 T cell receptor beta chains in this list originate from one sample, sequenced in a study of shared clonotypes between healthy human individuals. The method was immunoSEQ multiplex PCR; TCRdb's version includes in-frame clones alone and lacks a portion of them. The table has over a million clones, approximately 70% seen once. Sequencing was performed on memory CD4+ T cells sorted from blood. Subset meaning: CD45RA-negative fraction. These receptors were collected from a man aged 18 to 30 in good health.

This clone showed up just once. CDR3 DNA sequence: TGCGCCAGCAGCTTCGGCAGCCACACAGATACGCAGTATTTT. Translated: CASSFGSHTDTQYF. The rearrangement links TRBV5-1 to TRBJ2-3; D is unclear. Trimming left V 2 bases short and J 2 bases short, with 9 bases between. The germline V gene encodes CDR1 SGHRS and CDR2 YFSETQ. This CDR3 has 14 amino acids.

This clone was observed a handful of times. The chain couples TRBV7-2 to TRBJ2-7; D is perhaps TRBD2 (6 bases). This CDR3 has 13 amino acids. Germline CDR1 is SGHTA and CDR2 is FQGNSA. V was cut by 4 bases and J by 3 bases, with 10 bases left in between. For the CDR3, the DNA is TGTGCCAGCAGCTCAAGAGCGGGCTACGAGCAGTACTTC. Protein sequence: CASSSRAGYEQYF.

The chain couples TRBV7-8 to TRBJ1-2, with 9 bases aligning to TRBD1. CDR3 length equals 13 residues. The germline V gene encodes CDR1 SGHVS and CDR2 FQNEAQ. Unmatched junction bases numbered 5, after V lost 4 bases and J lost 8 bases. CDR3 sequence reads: CASSSGQGRGYTF. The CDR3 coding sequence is TGTGCCAGCAGCTCGGGACAGGGCCGCGGCTACACCTTC.

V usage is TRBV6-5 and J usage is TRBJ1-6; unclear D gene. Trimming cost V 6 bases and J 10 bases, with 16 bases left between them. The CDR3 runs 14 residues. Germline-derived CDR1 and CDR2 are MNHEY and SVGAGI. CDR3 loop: CASSRDPAESPLHF. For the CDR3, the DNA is TGTGCCAGCAGCCGAGATCCAGCGGAGTCACCCCTCCACTTT.

The CDR3 spells CASSWGLAANTGELFF. Here the CDR3 DNA reads TGTGCCAGTAGTTGGGGACTAGCCGCGAACACCGGGGAGCTGTTTTTT. The rearrangement links TRBV19 to TRBJ2-2; 9 bases are shared with TRBD2. V gave up 5 bases and J gave up 0 bases; unmatched junction bases: 4. The CDR3 is made up of 16 amino acids. Germline V gene sequence: CDR1 LNHDA, CDR2 SQIVND (reference sequence).

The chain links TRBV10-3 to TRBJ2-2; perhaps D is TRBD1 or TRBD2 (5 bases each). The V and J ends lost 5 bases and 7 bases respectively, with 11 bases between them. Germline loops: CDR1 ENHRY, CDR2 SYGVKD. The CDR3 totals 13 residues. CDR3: CAISRGLSGELFF. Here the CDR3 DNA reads TGTGCCATCAGTCGGGGCCTAAGCGGGGAGCTGTTTTTT.

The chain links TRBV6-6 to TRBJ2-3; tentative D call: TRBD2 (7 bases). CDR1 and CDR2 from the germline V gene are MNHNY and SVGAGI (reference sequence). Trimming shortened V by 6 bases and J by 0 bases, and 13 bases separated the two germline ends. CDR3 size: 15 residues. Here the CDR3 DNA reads TGTGCCAGCAGGGGGGCGGGGGCTAGCACAGATACGCAGTATTTT. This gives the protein CASRGAGASTDTQYF.

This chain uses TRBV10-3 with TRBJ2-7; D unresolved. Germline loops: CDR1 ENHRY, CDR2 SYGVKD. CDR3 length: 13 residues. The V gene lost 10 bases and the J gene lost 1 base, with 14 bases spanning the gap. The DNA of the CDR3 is TGTGCCACCACCCTTACTGGATCCTACGAGCAGTACTTC. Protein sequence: CATTLTGSYEQYF.

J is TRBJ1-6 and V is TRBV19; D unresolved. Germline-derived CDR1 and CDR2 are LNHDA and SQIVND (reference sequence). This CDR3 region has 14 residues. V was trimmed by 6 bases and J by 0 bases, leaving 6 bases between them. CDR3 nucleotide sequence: TGTGCCAGTAGCTCGGACTCCTATAATTCACCCCTCCACTTT. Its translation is CASSSDSYNSPLHF. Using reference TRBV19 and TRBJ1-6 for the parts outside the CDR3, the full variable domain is DGGITQSPKYLFRKEGQNVTLSCEQNLNHDAMYWYRQDPGQGLRLIYYSQIVNDFQKGDIAEGYSVSREKKESFPLTVTSAQKNPTAFYLCASSSDSYNSPLHFGNGTRLTVT.

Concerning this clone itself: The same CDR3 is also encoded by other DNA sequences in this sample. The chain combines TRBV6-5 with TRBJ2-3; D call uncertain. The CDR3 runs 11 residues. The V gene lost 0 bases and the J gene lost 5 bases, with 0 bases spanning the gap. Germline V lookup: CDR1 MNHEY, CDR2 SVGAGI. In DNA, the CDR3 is TGTGCCAGCAGTTACTCAGATACGCAGTATTTT. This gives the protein CASSYSDTQYF.

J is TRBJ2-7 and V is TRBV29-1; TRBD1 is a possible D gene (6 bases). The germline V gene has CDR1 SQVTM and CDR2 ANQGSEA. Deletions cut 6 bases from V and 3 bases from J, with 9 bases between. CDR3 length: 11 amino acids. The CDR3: CSVTGLYEQYF. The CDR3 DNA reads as TGCAGCGTGACAGGTCTCTACGAGCAGTACTTC.

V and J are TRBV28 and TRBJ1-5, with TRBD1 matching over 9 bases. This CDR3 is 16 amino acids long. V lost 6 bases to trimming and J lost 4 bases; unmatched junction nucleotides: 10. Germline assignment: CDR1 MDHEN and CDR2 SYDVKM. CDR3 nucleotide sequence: TGTGCCAGCAGCGAGATTGGGACAGGGAGAAATCAGCCCCAGCATTTT. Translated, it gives CASSEIGTGRNQPQHF. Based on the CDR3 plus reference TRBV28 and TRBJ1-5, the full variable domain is DVKVTQSSRYLVKRTGEKVFLECVQDMDHENMFWYRQDPGLGLRLIYFSYDVKMKEKGDIPEGYSVSREKKERFSLILESASTNQTSMYLCASSEIGTGRNQPQHFGDGTRLSIL.

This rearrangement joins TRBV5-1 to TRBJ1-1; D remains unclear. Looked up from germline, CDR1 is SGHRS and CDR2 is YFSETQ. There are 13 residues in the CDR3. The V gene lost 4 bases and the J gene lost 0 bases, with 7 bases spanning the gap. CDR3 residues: CASSREMNTEAFF. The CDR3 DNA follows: TGCGCCAGCAGCCGAGAGATGAACACTGAAGCTTTCTTT.

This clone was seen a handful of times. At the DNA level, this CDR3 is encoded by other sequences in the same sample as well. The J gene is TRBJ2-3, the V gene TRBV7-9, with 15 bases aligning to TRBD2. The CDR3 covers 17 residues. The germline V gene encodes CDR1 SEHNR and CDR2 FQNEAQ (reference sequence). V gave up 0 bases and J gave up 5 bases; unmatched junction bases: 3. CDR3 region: CASSLAGLAGGGDTQYF. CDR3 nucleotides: TGTGCCAGCAGCTTAGCGGGACTAGCGGGAGGAGGAGATACGCAGTATTTT.

The DNA for the CDR3 is TGTGCCAGCAGCTTAGCCGGGGGGAAGACCCAGTACTTC. Encoded protein: CASSLAGGKTQYF. The chain is built from TRBV11-3 and TRBJ2-5; 7 nucleotides align to TRBD2. The germline V gene encodes CDR1 SGHNT and CDR2 YENEEA. The CDR3 is made up of 13 amino acids. The ends lost 1 base at V and 6 bases at J; junction bases unmatched: 2.

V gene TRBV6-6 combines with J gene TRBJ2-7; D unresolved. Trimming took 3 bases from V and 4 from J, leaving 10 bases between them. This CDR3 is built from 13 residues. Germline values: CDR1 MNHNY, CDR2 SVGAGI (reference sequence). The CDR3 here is CASSYSHGYEQYF. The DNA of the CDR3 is TGTGCCAGCAGTTATTCTCACGGATACGAGCAGTACTTC.

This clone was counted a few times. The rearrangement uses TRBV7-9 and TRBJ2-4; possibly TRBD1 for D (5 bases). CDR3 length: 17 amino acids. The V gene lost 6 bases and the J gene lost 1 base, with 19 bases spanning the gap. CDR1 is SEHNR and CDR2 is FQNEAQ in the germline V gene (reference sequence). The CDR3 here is CASRQIVGAGAKNIQYF. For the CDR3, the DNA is TGTGCCAGCAGACAAATCGTAGGGGCCGGGGCCAAAAACATTCAGTACTTC.

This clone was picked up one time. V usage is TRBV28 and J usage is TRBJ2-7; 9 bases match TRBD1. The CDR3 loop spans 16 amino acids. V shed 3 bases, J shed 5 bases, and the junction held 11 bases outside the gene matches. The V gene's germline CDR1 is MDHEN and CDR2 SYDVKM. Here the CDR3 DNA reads TGTGCCAGCAGTTTCATCCGGACAGGGGCAGTCGACGAGCAGTACTTC. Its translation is CASSFIRTGAVDEQYF.

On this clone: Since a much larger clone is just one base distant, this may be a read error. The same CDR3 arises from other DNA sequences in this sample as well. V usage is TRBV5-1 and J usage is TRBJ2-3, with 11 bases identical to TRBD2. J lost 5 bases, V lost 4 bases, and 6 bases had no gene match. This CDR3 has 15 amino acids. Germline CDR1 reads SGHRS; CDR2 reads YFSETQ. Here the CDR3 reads CASSTLAGELDTQYF. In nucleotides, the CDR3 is TGCGCCAGCAGCACACTAGCGGGAGAATTAGATACGCAGTATTTT.

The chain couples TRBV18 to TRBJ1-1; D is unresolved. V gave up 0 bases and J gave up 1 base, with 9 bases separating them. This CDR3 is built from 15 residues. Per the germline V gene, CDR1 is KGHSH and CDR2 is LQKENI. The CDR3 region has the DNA TGTGCCAGCTCACCACCGGCCAGTTGGAACACTGAAGCTTTCTTT. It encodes CASSPPASWNTEAFF.